One sample yielded the 21 T cell receptor beta chains listed below, sequenced in a study of T and B cells in COVID-19 patients. TRB rearrangements were amplified by multiplex PCR with BIOMED2 TRB-A/B primers. One entry per CDR3 protein results from TCRdb running MiXCR on the multiplex PCR reads. Found here are about 5,000 distinct CDR3 sequences, 20% to 25% of them singletons; the top ten hold about 12%. Each TRB amplification used about 220-500 ng of genomic DNA from blood. Source material: blood. The receptors shown here come from a human donor with active COVID-19.

By sample share, this clonotype is medium-sized. The chain links TRBV6-5 to TRBJ2-2; D is uncertain. The CDR3 covers 15 residues. Between the trimmed V and J ends, which lost 2 bases and 7 bases, there was a span of 14 bases. Germline loops: CDR1 MNHEY, CDR2 SVGAGI. The CDR3 is CASSYRERVNGELFF. CDR3 nucleotides: TGTGCCAGCAGTTACAGGGAAAGGGTCAACGGGGAGCTGTTTTTT.

The rearrangement uses TRBV29-1 and TRBJ2-1, with 12 bases aligning to TRBD1. The CDR3 runs to 11 residues. Germline-derived CDR1 and CDR2 are SQVTM and ANQGSEA. V lost 6 bases and J lost 13; bases outside the gene matches: 4. In nucleotides, the CDR3 is TGCAGCGTCCTCGGGACAGGGGGCCAGTTCTTC. Translation gives CSVLGTGGQFF.

There are a few counts of this clonotype. This chain connects TRBV7-9 to TRBJ2-5; 11 bases agree with TRBD2. The CDR3 consists of 17 residues. Germline CDR1 SEHNR, CDR2 FQNEAQ (reference sequence). Trimming at V came to 1 base and at J to 5 bases, leaving 9 bases not matched to a gene. The DNA for the CDR3 is TGTGCCAGCAGCTTAGGCGAACTAGCGGGAGCGAGGGAGACCCAGTACTTC. This gives the protein CASSLGELAGARETQYF.

Within the sample, this clonotype is medium-sized. The CDR3 loop reads CASSRGPGDYTGELFF. Here the CDR3 DNA reads TGTGCCAGCAGTAGAGGTCCCGGGGACTACACCGGGGAGCTGTTTTTT. The V call is TRBV27, the J call TRBJ2-2, with D maybe TRBD2 (6 bases). Looked up from germline, CDR1 is MNHEY and CDR2 is SMNVEV (reference sequence). This CDR3 has 16 amino acids. The V gene lost 5 bases and the J gene lost 3 bases, with 16 bases spanning the gap.

V gene TRBV7-9 combines with J gene TRBJ1-2, with a weak D call TRBD1 (5 bases). Germline V gives CDR1 SEHNR, CDR2 FQNEAQ (reference sequence). Trimming removed 4 bases at V and 0 bases at J, with 12 bases between. This CDR3 region has 15 residues. The CDR3 is CASSYSGGANYGYTF. CDR3 in DNA: TGTGCCAGCAGCTATAGCGGGGGGGCTAACTATGGCTACACCTTC.

This clonotype is labeled medium-sized. J is TRBJ1-1 and V is TRBV29-1, with D hard to call. Germline values: CDR1 SQVTM, CDR2 ANQGSEA. Between the trimmed V and J ends, which lost 0 bases and 9 bases, there was a span of 14 bases. The CDR3 contains 13 residues. The CDR3 region is CSVEDNTISKAFF. In DNA, the CDR3 is TGCAGCGTTGAAGACAACACTATATCAAAAGCTTTCTTT.

This clonotype appeared many times. The chain has TRBV30 and TRBJ1-1; D gene unclear. Germline V gene lookup returns CDR1 GTSNPN and CDR2 SVGIG (reference sequence). V lost 0 bases, J lost 4 bases, and 12 bases lay in between. The CDR3 is 14 residues long. CDR3 coding DNA: TGTGCCTGGAGTGTAGGTAACCCCGGCACTGAAGCTTTCTTT. Encoded protein: CAWSVGNPGTEAFF. Full variable domain (outside the CDR3, taken from reference TRBV30 and TRBJ1-1): SQTIHQWPATLVQPVGSPLSLECTVEGTSNPNLYWYRQAAGRGLQLLFYSVGIGQISSEVPQNLSASRPQDRQFILSSKKLLLSDSGFYLCAWSVGNPGTEAFFGQGTRLTVV.

This clonotype was detected only a few times. V and J are TRBV24-1 and TRBJ1-4, with D unresolved. Germline assignment: CDR1 KGHDR and CDR2 SFDVKD. CDR3 size: 16 residues. V lost 2 bases, J lost 7 bases, and 16 bases lay in between. The CDR3, as DNA: TGTGCCACCAGTGATTCCCGACCGGGTCAGATTGAAAAACTGTTTTTT. Its translation: CATSDSRPGQIEKLFF.

There are a few counts of this clonotype. The chain recombines TRBV28 with TRBJ2-3, with D possibly being TRBD2 (5 bases). The germline V gene encodes CDR1 MDHEN and CDR2 SYDVKM. Trimming removed 6 bases from V and 4 bases from J, with 17 bases in between. CDR3 size: 15 residues. The CDR3 region is CASSTDGKVADTQYF. The CDR3 bases are TGTGCCAGCAGCACCGACGGGAAGGTTGCAGATACGCAGTATTTT. The variable domain in full, with the rest retrieved from reference TRBV28 and TRBJ2-3, is DVKVTQSSRYLVKRTGEKVFLECVQDMDHENMFWYRQDPGLGLRLIYFSYDVKMKEKGDIPEGYSVSREKKERFSLILESASTNQTSMYLCASSTDGKVADTQYFGPGTRLTVL.

This clonotype is medium-sized in the sample. The chain couples TRBV5-4 to TRBJ2-6, with 7 positions matching TRBD2. The V gene end was trimmed by 4 bases and the J gene end by 4 bases; junction bases not matched to a gene: 5. Germline loops: CDR1 SGHNT, CDR2 YYREEE (reference sequence). This CDR3 contains 15 residues. The CDR3 nucleotides are TGTGCCAGCAGCCGGACCGGGGGGGGGGCCAACGTCCTGACTTTC. Translation gives CASSRTGGGANVLTF.

In DNA, the CDR3 is TGTGCCAGCAGTTTCGGGACAGGAGAGTTCTTC. It codes for CASSFGTGEFF. This sequence joins TRBV6-5 and TRBJ2-1; 8 positions match TRBD1. The CDR3 contains 11 residues. The germline V gene has CDR1 MNHEY and CDR2 SVGAGI. V was pared by 4 bases and J by 14 bases, with 4 bases of the junction left unmatched.

Relative to its sample, this clonotype is large. The chain is built from TRBV15 and TRBJ2-2; D tentatively fits TRBD1 or TRBD2 (5 bases each). V lost 5 bases, J lost 1 base, and 11 bases lay in between. In germline, CDR1 is LNHNV, CDR2 YYDKDF (reference sequence). CDR3 length: 15 amino acids. The CDR3 sequence: CATSLGTLNTGELFF. CDR3 nucleotide sequence: TGTGCCACCAGCCTTGGGACCCTGAACACCGGGGAGCTGTTTTTT.

This clonotype is classed as large (0.1 to 1%). The chain has TRBV6-5 and TRBJ2-2, with a possible D match to TRBD2 (6 bases). The ends were cut back, 6 bases at V and 0 bases at J, with 14 bases in the middle. The CDR3 is 16 amino acids. Germline V CDR1 and CDR2: MNHEY, SVGAGI. CDR3: CASRQGSGANTGELFF. CDR3 coding DNA: TGTGCCAGCAGACAAGGATCGGGGGCGAACACCGGGGAGCTGTTTTTT.

The chain recombines TRBV6-2 or TRBV6-3 with TRBJ2-7, with TRBD1 matching over 10 bases. The V gene end was trimmed by 6 bases and the J gene end by 4 bases; junction bases not matched to a gene: 9. Germline CDR1 reads MNHEY; CDR2 reads SVGEGT. This CDR3 is built from 15 residues. CDR3 sequence reads: CASSSGQGGPYEQYF. CDR3 nucleotides: TGTGCCAGCAGCTCCGGACAGGGGGGTCCGTACGAGCAGTACTTC.

This clonotype rates as large. The CDR3 is CASTGLAGRGGTGELFF. The CDR3 DNA is TGTGCCAGTACGGGACTAGCGGGAAGGGGTGGCACCGGGGAGCTGTTTTTT. V usage is TRBV19 and J usage is TRBJ2-2, with 13 bases aligning to TRBD2. The CDR3 loop spans 17 amino acids. Germline V gene sequence: CDR1 LNHDA, CDR2 SQIVND (reference sequence). The trim removed 7 bases at V and 4 bases at J, leaving 9 bases unmatched.

This clonotype qualifies as medium-sized. The chain employs TRBV18 and TRBJ2-2, with D maybe TRBD2 (6 bases). CDR3 length: 16 residues. Trimming cost V 3 bases and J 6 bases, with 17 bases left between them. Germline values: CDR1 KGHSH, CDR2 LQKENI. The CDR3 sequence is CASSPSWRGVAGELFF. The CDR3 nucleotides read TGTGCCAGCTCACCCTCTTGGAGGGGTGTCGCCGGGGAGCTGTTTTTT.

This clonotype is judged medium-sized (0.01 to 0.1%). In DNA, the CDR3 is TGTGCCTGGAGTGTGGAAGGGTCCTATAATTCACCCCTCCACTTT. Amino acid sequence: CAWSVEGSYNSPLHF. The rearrangement uses TRBV30 and TRBJ1-6; D gene unclear. Germline V gives CDR1 GTSNPN, CDR2 SVGIG (reference sequence). The CDR3 runs 15 residues. The V end lost 0 bases, the J end lost 1 base, and 7 bases lay between the germline ends.

This clonotype was observed once. Being one base from a much bigger clone, this may be a read error. The chain couples TRBV5-6 to TRBJ1-6; a weak D match, TRBD1 (5 bases). The CDR3 covers 14 residues. CDR1 SGHDT and CDR2 YYEEEE come from the germline V gene. CDR3 bases: TGTACCAGCAGCCGAGGGGCGCATAATTCACCCCTCCACTTT. This sequence encodes CTSSRGAHNSPLHF.

This clonotype was seen a handful of times. V gene TRBV7-9 combines with J gene TRBJ1-1; D remains unclear. The CDR3 has 14 residues. V lost 5 bases to trimming and J lost 3 bases, with 13 bases between them. The germline V gene encodes CDR1 SEHNR and CDR2 FQNEAQ (reference sequence). CDR3 protein: CASSPGGWDTEAFF. For the CDR3, the DNA is TGTGCCAGCAGCCCCGGAGGGTGGGACACTGAAGCTTTCTTT.

By share of the sample, this clonotype is medium-sized. The V call is TRBV5-5, the J call TRBJ2-3; the match to TRBD1 covers 10 bases. The CDR3 sequence is 14 residues long. The ends lost 9 bases at V and 2 bases at J; junction bases unmatched: 6. Germline CDR1 and CDR2: SGHKS and YYEKEE (reference sequence). The CDR3 loop is CATSGQGFTDTQYF. CDR3 DNA: TGTGCCACTTCGGGACAGGGGTTCACAGATACGCAGTATTTT.

CDR3 loop: CAWRPGQSSYNEQFF. CDR3 bases: TGTGCCTGGAGGCCGGGACAGAGCTCCTACAATGAGCAGTTCTTC. V gene TRBV30 combines with J gene TRBJ2-1, with TRBD1 matching over 7 bases. V shed 3 bases, J shed 0 bases, and the junction held 5 bases outside the gene matches. CDR1 is GTSNPN and CDR2 is SVGIG in the germline V gene (reference sequence). This CDR3 is 15 amino acids long.